Listed below are T cell receptor beta chains from one sample, sequenced in a study of blood T cell repertoires in COVID-19. Method: immunoSEQ multiplex PCR; TCRdb's copy keeps in-frame clones and lacks some. The table lists a few hundred thousand clones, 88% of them singletons. The sample comprised peripheral blood. These receptors were taken from a woman aged 40 to 50 who had recovered from COVID-19. CDR3s include the opening cysteine and the closing phenylalanine or tryptophan. Fields, in order: J gene, V gene, CDR3 protein.

>TRBJ2-2|TRBV7-9
CASSLVLGRNTGELFF
>TRBJ1-3|TRBV3-1/TRBV3-2
CASSQNRPTGISGNTIYF
>TRBJ2-1|TRBV6-5
CASSYPRGSYNEQFF
>TRBJ1-5|TRBV2
CASQGAGGVGNQPQHF
>TRBJ2-3|TRBV9
CASSPRRGNRADTQYF
>TRBJ2-5|TRBV7-2
CASSWGLAGSETQYF
>TRBJ1-6|TRBV6-5
CASTSGGADNSPLHF
>TRBJ1-4|TRBV19
CASRGQGGANEKLFF
>TRBJ1-1|TRBV12-5
CASGLVVGTGSNTEAFF
>TRBJ2-3|TRBV18
CASSPPEWREPTDTQYF
>TRBJ2-1|TRBV15
CATSRVGGTRYNEQFF
>TRBJ1-6|TRBV11-2
CASSSPSYPLHF
>TRBJ2-7|TRBV4-3
CASSQLADSSYEQYF
>TRBJ1-6|TRBV5-8
CASSLGQGAHSPLHF
>TRBJ1-1|TRBV5-1
CASSLGGTGPTEAFF
>TRBJ2-7|TRBV18
CASSPGLAGVGARGQYF
>TRBJ1-3|TRBV18
CASSADRTAAGSGNTIYF
>TRBJ2-1|TRBV5-6
CASSLGGGEQFF
>TRBJ2-7|TRBV7-9
CASSAGGSYEQYF
>TRBJ2-1|TRBV19
CASSRAFSAGNEQFF
>TRBJ2-3|TRBV4-1
CASSQYGASGRGTDTQYF
>TRBJ1-4|TRBV30
CAWSAGQIPEKLFF
>TRBJ1-1|TRBV25-1
CASRQGASTEAFF
>TRBJ2-1|TRBV7-9
CASSPREEGFF
>TRBJ2-7|TRBV9
CASSVGVADVYEQYF
>TRBJ1-2|TRBV6-5
CASSYSLGQGGYGYTF
>TRBJ1-5|TRBV5-1
CASSLGGVSNQPQHF
>TRBJ1-2|TRBV7-2
CASSPGVVGGYTF
>TRBJ1-2|TRBV7-9
CASSFRGVDYGYTF
>TRBJ2-4|TRBV7-2
CASSLGQPRLLAKNIQYF
>TRBJ1-1|TRBV7-8
CASSLGSITEAFF
>TRBJ2-3|TRBV18
CASSPTGRIDTQYF
>TRBJ2-7|TRBV29-1
CSVGRGAYEQYF
>TRBJ1-1|TRBV2
CASSRTGWGTEAFF
>TRBJ1-5|TRBV7-8
CASSFGSSNQPQHF
>TRBJ1-6|TRBV12-3/TRBV12-4
CASSPLGLPLHF
>TRBJ2-1|TRBV19
CASSIETSGRSYNEQFF
>TRBJ1-4|TRBV7-2
CASRDHGGANEKLFF
>TRBJ2-1|TRBV2
CASRRTSHGSANEQFF
>TRBJ2-3|TRBV7-3
CASSPGGVVRRNTQYF
>TRBJ1-2|TRBV7-2
CASSSGTPGQGNHYTF
>TRBJ2-3|TRBV15
CATSKDWTDTQYF
>TRBJ1-2|TRBV19
CASQGAAEQTYGYTF
>TRBJ2-1|TRBV9
CASSLGLGYNEQFF
>TRBJ1-1|TRBV28
CASSFSGGRRTEAFF
>TRBJ2-2|TRBV7-2
CASSLDPRGGELFF
>TRBJ2-1|TRBV27
CASSLGASTNEQFF
>TRBJ1-4|TRBV24-1
CATKDKNEKLFF
>TRBJ2-2|TRBV4-2
CASREQGADTGELFF
>TRBJ2-2|TRBV7-2
CASSRDSKNTGELFF
>TRBJ1-5|TRBV28
CASSQGHINQPQHF
>TRBJ2-7|TRBV15
CATSSQLAGQGGYEQYF
>TRBJ2-1|TRBV9
CASSVGLASYNEQFF
>TRBJ2-7|TRBV24-1
CATTSRTGGCYEQYF